This TCR beta chain was identified in a study of T cell changes during pregnancy in multiple sclerosis. The V end was cut by 0 bases, the J end by 3 bases, with 14 bases between. The CDR3 is 16 residues long. Germline lookup yields CDR1 GTSNPN and CDR2 SVGIG (reference sequence). Produced via immunoSEQ multiplex PCR; TCRdb's table is partial and in-frame only. Among some 74,000 clones listed, 92% were seen once. This chain links TRBV30 with TRBJ1-4, with a tentative D call TRBD1 (5 bases). The receptor comes from a female donor with multiple sclerosis, enrolled in a pregnancy study. This sample comprised peripheral blood, obtained before pregnancy. The CDR3 DNA reads as TGTGCCTGGAGTGTAGGGCGGGGGTTTGCTAATGAAAAACTGTTTTTT. Protein product: CAWSVGRGFANEKLFF.